The 3 T cell receptor beta chains presented below share a single source sample, sequenced in a study of human versus mouse CDR3 diversity and MHC coevolution. The protocol was immunoSEQ multiplex PCR, while the TCRdb copy is restricted to in-frame clones and leaves out a portion. Of about 60,000 clones listed, approximately 94% are singletons. Sequences were obtained from naive CD4+ T cells from blood. Subset described: CD45RO-negative CD62L-positive naive CD4 T cells. These receptors originate from a person in their sixties or seventies in good health.

The chain has TRBV15 and TRBJ2-7; D perhaps matches TRBD2 (6 bases). The CDR3 covers 15 residues. The germline gives CDR1 LNHNV, CDR2 YYDKDF (reference sequence). Trimming removed 2 bases from V and 0 bases from J, with 11 bases in between. The CDR3 is CATSRRLGSSYEQYF. The CDR3 nucleotides are TGTGCCACCAGCAGACGACTAGGGTCCTCCTACGAGCAGTACTTC.

The chain uses TRBV6-5 and TRBJ1-5; TRBD1 is a possible D gene (5 bases). This CDR3 contains 15 residues. Germline V gene sequence: CDR1 MNHEY, CDR2 SVGAGI. V gave up 7 bases and J gave up 2 bases, with 15 bases separating them. CDR3 amino acids: CASTPAGLGNQPQHF. CDR3 coding DNA: TGTGCCAGCACCCCCGCGGGGCTCGGCAATCAGCCCCAGCATTTT.

V and J are TRBV19 and TRBJ2-2; TRBD2 matches at 10 bases. Trimming took 6 bases from V and 3 from J; bases not matched to a gene: 4. This CDR3 spans 15 amino acids. The germline V gene has CDR1 LNHDA and CDR2 SQIVND (reference sequence). The CDR3 protein is CASSPGLADTGELFF. The CDR3 DNA reads as TGTGCCAGTAGCCCAGGACTAGCGGACACCGGGGAGCTGTTTTTT.